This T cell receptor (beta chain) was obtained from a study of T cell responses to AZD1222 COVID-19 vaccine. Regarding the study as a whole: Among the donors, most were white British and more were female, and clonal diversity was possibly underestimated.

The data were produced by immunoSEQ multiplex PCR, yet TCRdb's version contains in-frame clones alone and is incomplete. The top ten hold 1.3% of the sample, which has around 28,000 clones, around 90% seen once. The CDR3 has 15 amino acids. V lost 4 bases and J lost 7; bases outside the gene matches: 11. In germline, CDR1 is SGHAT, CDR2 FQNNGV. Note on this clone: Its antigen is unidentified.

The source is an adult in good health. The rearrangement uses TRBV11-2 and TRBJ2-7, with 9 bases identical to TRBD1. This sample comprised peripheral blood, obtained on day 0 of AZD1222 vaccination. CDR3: CASSSSGTGWGEQYF. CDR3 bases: TGTGCCAGCAGCTCGTCCGGGACAGGGTGGGGGGAGCAGTACTTC.